The 3 T cell receptor beta chains below come from one sample, sequenced in a study of T-cell reconstitution after alpha-beta-depleted transplantation in children. Preparation of the TCRbeta library involved a method that used unique molecular identifiers. TCRdb recomputed calls from the PCR reads with MiXCR, one row per CDR3 protein. Of 600,000 to 800,000 distinct CDR3 sequences listed, roughly 13% were seen once; the top ten hold approximately 0.8%. This sample comprised PBMCs, obtained before TCRalphabeta/CD19-depleted stem cell transplant. These receptors all stem from a girl aged 2-10 years with congenital amegakaryocytic thrombocytopenia, due to receive a stem cell transplant.

Only a few counts were recorded for this clonotype. The chain employs TRBV5-1 and TRBJ2-5; no clear D gene. This CDR3 region has 14 residues. Trimming took off 0 bases at V and 3 bases at J, with 9 bases between the two ends. Germline CDR1 SGHRS, CDR2 YFSETQ. The CDR3 spells CASSLDIAEETQYF. The CDR3 DNA sequence: TGCGCCAGCAGCTTGGATATAGCCGAAGAGACCCAGTACTTC.

This clonotype was picked up many times. CDR3 in DNA: TGTGCCAGCAGTTGGAGCGGACAAGAGACCCAGTACTTC. Translation gives CASSWSGQETQYF. The chain couples TRBV27 to TRBJ2-5, with D tentatively TRBD2 (5 bases). Germline V gene sequence: CDR1 MNHEY, CDR2 SMNVEV (reference sequence). The CDR3 length is 13 residues. The V end lost 4 bases, the J end lost 2 bases, and 8 bases lay between the germline ends.

This clonotype has only a few counts. The chain recombines TRBV4-1 with TRBJ2-7; D possibly corresponds to TRBD2 (5 bases). There are 16 residues in the CDR3. The V and J ends lost 3 bases and 2 bases respectively, with 17 bases between them. Germline loops: CDR1 MGHRA, CDR2 YSYEKL. The CDR3 spells CASSQNTGLTPYEQYF. The CDR3 coding sequence is TGCGCCAGCAGCCAGAACACGGGATTAACCCCCTACGAGCAGTACTTC.